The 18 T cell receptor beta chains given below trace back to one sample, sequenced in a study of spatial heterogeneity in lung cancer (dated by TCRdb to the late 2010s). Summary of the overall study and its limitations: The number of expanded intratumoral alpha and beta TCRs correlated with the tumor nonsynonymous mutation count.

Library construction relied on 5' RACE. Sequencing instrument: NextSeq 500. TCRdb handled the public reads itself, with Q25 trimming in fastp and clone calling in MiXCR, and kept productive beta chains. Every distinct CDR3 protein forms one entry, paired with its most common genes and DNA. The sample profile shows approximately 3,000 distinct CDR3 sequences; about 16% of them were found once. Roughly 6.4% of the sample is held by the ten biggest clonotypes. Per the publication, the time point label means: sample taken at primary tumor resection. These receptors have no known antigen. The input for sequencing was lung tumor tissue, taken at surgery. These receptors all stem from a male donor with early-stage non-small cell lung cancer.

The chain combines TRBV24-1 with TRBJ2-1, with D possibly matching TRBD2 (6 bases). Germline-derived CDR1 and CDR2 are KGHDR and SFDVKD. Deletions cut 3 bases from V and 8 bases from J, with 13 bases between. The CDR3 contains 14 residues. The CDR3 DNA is TGTGCCACCAGTGATCCCAGACTAGTTGATGAGCAGTTCTTC. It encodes CATSDPRLVDEQFF.

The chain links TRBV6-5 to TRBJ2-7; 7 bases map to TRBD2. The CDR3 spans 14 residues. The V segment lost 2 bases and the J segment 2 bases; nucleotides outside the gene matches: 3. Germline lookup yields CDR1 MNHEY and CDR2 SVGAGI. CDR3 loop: CASSYGRGAYEQYF. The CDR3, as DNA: TGTGCCAGCAGTTACGGACGGGGGGCCTACGAGCAGTACTTC.

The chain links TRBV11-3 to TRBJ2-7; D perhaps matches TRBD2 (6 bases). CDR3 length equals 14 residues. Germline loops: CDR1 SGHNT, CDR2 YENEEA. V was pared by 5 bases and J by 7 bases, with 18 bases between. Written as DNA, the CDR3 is TGTGCCAGCAGCCCCCGCGGGACGGACGAGGAGCAGTACTTC. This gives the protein CASSPRGTDEEQYF.

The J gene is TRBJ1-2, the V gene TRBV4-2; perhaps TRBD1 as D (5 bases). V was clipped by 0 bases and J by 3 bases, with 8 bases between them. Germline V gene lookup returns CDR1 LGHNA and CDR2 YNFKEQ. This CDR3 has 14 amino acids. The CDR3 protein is CASSQDRADYGYTF. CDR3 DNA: TGTGCCAGCAGCCAAGACAGGGCCGACTATGGCTACACCTTC.

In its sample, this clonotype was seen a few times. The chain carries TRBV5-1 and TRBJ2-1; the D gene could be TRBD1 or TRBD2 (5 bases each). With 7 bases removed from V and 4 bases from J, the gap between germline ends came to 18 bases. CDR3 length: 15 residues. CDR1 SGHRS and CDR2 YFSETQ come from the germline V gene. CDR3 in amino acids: CASGDHLGRYNEQFF. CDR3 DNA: TGCGCCAGCGGGGACCACCTTGGTCGTTACAATGAGCAGTTCTTC.

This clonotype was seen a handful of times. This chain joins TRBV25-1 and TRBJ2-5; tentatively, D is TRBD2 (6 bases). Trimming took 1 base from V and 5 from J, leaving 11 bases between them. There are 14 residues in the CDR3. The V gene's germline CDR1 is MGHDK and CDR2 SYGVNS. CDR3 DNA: TGTGCCAGCAGTGAATTAGGTACTAGCGAGACCCAGTACTTC. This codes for CASSELGTSETQYF.

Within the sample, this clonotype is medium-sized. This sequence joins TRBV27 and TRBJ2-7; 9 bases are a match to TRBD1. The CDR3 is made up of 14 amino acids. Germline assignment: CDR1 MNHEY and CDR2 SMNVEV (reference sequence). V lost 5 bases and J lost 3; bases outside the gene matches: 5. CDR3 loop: CASSLQGANYEQYF. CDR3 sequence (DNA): TGTGCCAGCAGTCTACAGGGGGCTAACTACGAGCAGTACTTC.

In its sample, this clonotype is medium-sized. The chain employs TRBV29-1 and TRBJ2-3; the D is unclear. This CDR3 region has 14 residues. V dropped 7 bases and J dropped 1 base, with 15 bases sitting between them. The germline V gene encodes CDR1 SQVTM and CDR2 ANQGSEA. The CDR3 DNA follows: TGCAGCGGGGATGGAAACCCAGGCACAGATACGCAGTATTTT. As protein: CSGDGNPGTDTQYF.

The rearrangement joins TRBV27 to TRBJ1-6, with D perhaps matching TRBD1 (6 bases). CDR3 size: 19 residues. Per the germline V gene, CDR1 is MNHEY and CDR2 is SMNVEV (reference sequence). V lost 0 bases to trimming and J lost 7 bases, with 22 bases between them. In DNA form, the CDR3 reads TGTGCCAGCAGTTTATCCCCTCTTGTGACAGGTTGGGGGAATTCACCCCTCCACTTT. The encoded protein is CASSLSPLVTGWGNSPLHF.

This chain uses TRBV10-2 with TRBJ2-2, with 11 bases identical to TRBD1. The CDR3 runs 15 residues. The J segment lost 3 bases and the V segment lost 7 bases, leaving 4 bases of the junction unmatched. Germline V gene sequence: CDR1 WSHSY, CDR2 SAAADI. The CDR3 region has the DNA TGCGCCAGCAATGGACAGGGGGCGGACACCGGGGAGCTGTTTTTT. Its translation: CASNGQGADTGELFF.

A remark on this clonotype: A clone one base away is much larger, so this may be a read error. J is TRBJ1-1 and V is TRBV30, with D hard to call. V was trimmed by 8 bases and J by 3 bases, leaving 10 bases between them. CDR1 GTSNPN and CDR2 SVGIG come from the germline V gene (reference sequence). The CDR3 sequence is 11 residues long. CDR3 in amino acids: CAEGQYTEAFF. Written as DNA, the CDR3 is TGTGCCGAAGGGCAGTACACTGAAGCTTTCTTT.

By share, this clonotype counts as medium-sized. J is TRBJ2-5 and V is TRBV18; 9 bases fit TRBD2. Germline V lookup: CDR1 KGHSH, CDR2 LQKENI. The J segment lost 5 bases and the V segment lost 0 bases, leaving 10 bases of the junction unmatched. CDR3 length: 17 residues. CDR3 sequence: CASSPPTGGRAGETQYF. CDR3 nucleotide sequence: TGTGCCAGCTCACCACCGACAGGCGGGAGGGCCGGTGAGACCCAGTACTTC.

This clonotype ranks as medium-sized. Here the CDR3 reads CATPLGWYEQYF. The DNA of the CDR3 is TGTGCCACCCCCCTCGGGTGGTACGAGCAGTACTTC. The chain carries TRBV24-1 and TRBJ2-7; no clear D. This CDR3 comprises 12 residues. Per germline, CDR1 KGHDR and CDR2 SFDVKD. V lost 9 bases to trimming and J lost 4 bases, with 12 bases between them.

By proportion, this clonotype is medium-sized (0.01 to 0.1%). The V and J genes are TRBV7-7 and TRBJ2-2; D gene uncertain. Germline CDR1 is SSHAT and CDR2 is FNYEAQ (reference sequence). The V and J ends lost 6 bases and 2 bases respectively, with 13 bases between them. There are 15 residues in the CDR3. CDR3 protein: CASSSLASNTGELFF. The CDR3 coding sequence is TGTGCCAGCAGTTCTCTGGCCTCCAACACCGGGGAGCTGTTTTTT.

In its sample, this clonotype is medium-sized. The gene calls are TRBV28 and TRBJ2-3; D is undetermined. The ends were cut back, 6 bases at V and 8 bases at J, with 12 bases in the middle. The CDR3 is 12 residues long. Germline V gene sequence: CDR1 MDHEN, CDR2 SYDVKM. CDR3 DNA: TGTGCCAGCAGCCTCTGGGATGCTACGCAGTATTTT. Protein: CASSLWDATQYF.

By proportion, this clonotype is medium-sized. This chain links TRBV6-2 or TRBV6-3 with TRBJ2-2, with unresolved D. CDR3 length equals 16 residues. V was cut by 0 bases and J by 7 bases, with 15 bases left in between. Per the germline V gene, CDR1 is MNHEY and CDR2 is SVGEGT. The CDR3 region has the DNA TGTGCCAGCAGTTACTCCGCCCTTCATATCATCGGGGAGCTGTTTTTT. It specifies CASSYSALHIIGELFF.

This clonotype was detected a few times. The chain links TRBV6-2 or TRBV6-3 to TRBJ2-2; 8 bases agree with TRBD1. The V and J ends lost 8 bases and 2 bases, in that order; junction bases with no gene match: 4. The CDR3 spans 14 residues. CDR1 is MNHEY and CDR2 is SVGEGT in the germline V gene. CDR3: CASGQGVNTGELFF. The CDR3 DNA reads TGTGCCAGCGGACAGGGTGTTAACACCGGGGAGCTGTTTTTT.

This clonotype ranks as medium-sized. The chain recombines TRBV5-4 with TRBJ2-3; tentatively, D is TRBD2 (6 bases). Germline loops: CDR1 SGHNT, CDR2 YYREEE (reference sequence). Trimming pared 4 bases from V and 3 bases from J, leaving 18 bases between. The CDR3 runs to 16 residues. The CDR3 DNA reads TGTGCCAGCAGCCCACGGACTCAGGCGGGGACAGATACGCAGTATTTT. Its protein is CASSPRTQAGTDTQYF.